The 11 T cell receptor beta chains in this list originate from one sample, sequenced in a study of response to subunit inactivated influenza vaccine. Each CDR3 protein is one row after TCRdb ran MiXCR on the RT-PCR reads. Of 150,000 to 200,000 distinct CDR3 sequences in the sample, about 10% were seen once. This material consisted of CD8+ T cells sorted from PBMCs, taken less than 30 months after vaccination. Receptors were obtained from a man between 50 and 69 years old who received an inactivated influenza vaccine.

The chain is built from TRBV10-3 and TRBJ2-5; either TRBD1 or TRBD2 may fit D (6 bases each). The length of the CDR3 is 17 residues. V was trimmed by 2 bases and J by 4 bases, leaving 20 bases between them. Germline-derived CDR1 and CDR2 are ENHRY and SYGVKD. The CDR3, as DNA: TGTGCCATCAGTGAGCCGGCAGGGCCGGGGGCCGGAGAGACCCAGTACTTC. This gives the protein CAISEPAGPGAGETQYF.

This clonotype was seen many times. The chain joins TRBV20-1 to TRBJ1-1; D possibly corresponds to TRBD1 (5 bases). CDR3 length: 13 amino acids. Per germline, CDR1 DFQATT and CDR2 SNEGSKA (reference sequence). V was shortened by 6 bases and J by 4 bases, with 15 bases between the two germline ends. The CDR3 region is CSAVIGEGTEAFF. The CDR3 nucleotides read TGCAGTGCCGTAATAGGGGAGGGCACTGAAGCTTTCTTT.

Written as DNA, the CDR3 is TGTGCCAGCAGCAACCGGGACAGGGACAATGAGCAGTTCTTC. It yields the protein CASSNRDRDNEQFF. This sequence joins TRBV13 and TRBJ2-1; 9 nucleotides agree with TRBD1. Germline-derived CDR1 and CDR2 are PRHDT and FYEKMQ (reference sequence). This CDR3 contains 14 residues. V trimming: 5 bases; J trimming: 5 bases; junction bases outside the gene matches: 4.

This clonotype was detected ten times or more. The chain joins TRBV27 to TRBJ2-3; 13 bases agree with TRBD2. V lost 6 bases and J lost 0; bases outside the gene matches: 0. Germline V CDR1 and CDR2: MNHEY, SMNVEV (reference sequence). This CDR3 is built from 15 residues. The CDR3 coding sequence is TGTGCCAGCAGGGGACTAGCGGGAAGCACAGATACGCAGTATTTT. Encoded protein: CASRGLAGSTDTQYF.

The chain links TRBV12-3 or TRBV12-4 to TRBJ2-2, with D possibly matching TRBD1 (6 bases). This CDR3 spans 16 amino acids. Between the trimmed V and J ends, which lost 6 bases and 2 bases, there was a span of 16 bases. The CDR3 loop reads CASSGGGSLNTGELFF. CDR3 sequence (DNA): TGTGCCAGCAGCGGTGGGGGCAGCCTTAACACCGGGGAGCTGTTTTTT.

The rearrangement links TRBV20-1 to TRBJ1-1, with D unresolved. V dropped 3 bases and J dropped 2 bases, with 4 bases sitting between them. This CDR3 has 11 amino acids. Germline V gives CDR1 DFQATT, CDR2 SNEGSKA (reference sequence). The DNA for the CDR3 is TGCAGTGCTAGTTTCAACACTGAAGCTTTCTTT. It codes for CSASFNTEAFF.

This clonotype was observed at least ten times. The chain carries TRBV6-2 or TRBV6-3 and TRBJ2-1; possibly TRBD2 for D (7 bases). The germline V gene has CDR1 MNHEY and CDR2 SVGEGT. The length of the CDR3 is 14 residues. V was pared by 2 bases and J by 8 bases, with 13 bases between. The CDR3 loop is CASSYTRGPDEQFF. The CDR3 coding sequence is TGTGCCAGCAGTTACACGCGGGGGCCGGATGAGCAGTTCTTC.

In this sample, this clonotype turned up many times. Germline and junction disagree at one end, which may indicate a read error. The J gene is TRBJ2-1, the V gene TRBV5-5, with 7 bases lining up with TRBD2. The V gene's germline CDR1 is SGHKS and CDR2 YYEKEE (reference sequence). The CDR3 runs 15 residues. The chain's CDR3 is CASSSTSLSNNEQFF. The CDR3, as DNA: TGTGCCAGCAGCTCGACTAGCCTCTCCAACAATGAGCAGTTCTTC.

The sample holds many counts of this clonotype. J is TRBJ2-7 and V is TRBV9; no clear D gene. Per germline, CDR1 SGDLS and CDR2 YYNGEE. With 0 bases removed from V and 6 bases from J, the gap between germline ends came to 13 bases. The CDR3 runs to 14 residues. The CDR3, as DNA: TGTGCCAGCAGCGTAGGGATGGGGTCGGTCGAGCAGTACTTC. Translating it yields CASSVGMGSVEQYF. Looking up the rest from reference TRBV9 and TRBJ2-7 gives the full variable domain: DSGVTQTPKHLITATGQRVTLRCSPRSGDLSVYWYQQSLDQGLQFLIQYYNGEERAKGNILERFSAQQFPDLHSELNLSSLELGDSALYFCASSVGMGSVEQYFGPGTRLTVT.

The sample holds a few counts of this clonotype. The V call is TRBV27, the J call TRBJ1-1; TRBD1 matches 7 bases. Germline-derived CDR1 and CDR2 are MNHEY and SMNVEV (reference sequence). The trim removed 2 bases at V and 3 bases at J, leaving 0 bases unmatched. The CDR3 covers 13 residues. CDR3 sequence (DNA): TGTGCCAGCAGTTTACAGGGGGACACTGAAGCTTTCTTT. Translated, it gives CASSLQGDTEAFF.

V gene TRBV6-1 combines with J gene TRBJ2-7, with TRBD2 matching 12 bases. Germline V gene data show CDR1 as MNHNS and CDR2 as SASEGT. The CDR3 has 16 amino acids. J gave up 3 bases and V 7 bases, and 10 bases lay outside the gene matches. CDR3 sequence (DNA): TGTGCCAGCAAGCCGTTGACTAGCGGGAGCGTCTACGAGCAGTACTTC. Its translation: CASKPLTSGSVYEQYF.